This T cell receptor beta chain was captured in a study of long-term antiretroviral therapy in people with HIV. Germline-derived CDR1 and CDR2 are SGHDT and YYEEEE. Trimming shortened V by 5 bases and J by 9 bases, and 15 bases separated the two germline ends. This CDR3 spans 13 amino acids. Study observations and caveats: ART adherence, viral resistance and therapy changes were undocumented. The study found narrower CDR3 length ranges in HIV repertoires than in controls.

The assay used was immunoSEQ (version v3.0), run at survey level. The method was immunoSEQ multiplex PCR; TCRdb's version includes in-frame clones alone and lacks a portion of them. The table records some 28,000 clones, about 85% of them present only once. In regard to this clone: Its target is unknown.

PBMC samples from each donor numbered at least one pre-ART and at least two post-ART. Material: unsorted PBMCs, obtained 3 years after starting antiretroviral therapy. The TCR comes from a man aged 40-49 years with HIV. This chain uses TRBV5-6 with TRBJ1-5, with a tentative D call TRBD1 (5 bases). The CDR3 spells CASSMTARGPQHF. The DNA for the CDR3 is TGTGCCAGCAGTATGACAGCACGGGGGCCCCAGCATTTT.